This is a list of T cell receptor beta chains from one sample in a study of Ad26.COV2.S vaccination and SARS-CoV-2 variants. Some clones are missing from TCRdb's copy, which holds only in-frame ones; the method was immunoSEQ multiplex PCR. Altogether about 330,000 clones are present, 90% being singletons, with the ten largest covering over 5%. Sequenced here: peripheral blood, sampled in a trial of Ad26.COV2.S vaccine versus placebo. The receptors derive from a person aged 18-60 years who received the Ad26.COV2.S COVID-19 vaccine or a placebo. Each CDR3 is given with its conserved first and last residue. D genes are given only for firm matches. Clone size is given for some rows only: seen once, a few or many times, or a class if the clone is expanded.

>TRBJ2-2|TRBD2|.|14|TRBV28
TGTGCCAGCAGACGGGGGGGCGACACCGGGGAGCTGTTTTTT
CASRRGGDTGELFF
>TRBJ2-7|.|.|14|TRBV2
TGTGCCAGCAGTGGAAGTCCTGGCTCCTACGAGCAGTACTTC
CASSGSPGSYEQYF
>TRBJ2-3|.|.|15|TRBV4-3
TGCGCCAGCAGCCAAGATTGGGGGACCACAGATACGCAGTATTTT
CASSQDWGTTDTQYF
>TRBJ1-1|.|.|15|TRBV6-5
TGTGCCAGTCGTCCCGTGGGGAGCAAGAACACTGAAGCTTTCTTT
CASRPVGSKNTEAFF
>TRBJ1-5|.|.|17|TRBV3-1/TRBV3-2
TGTGCCAGCAGCCAAGATGGGGTTAAGGGGGGCAATCAGCCCCAGCATTTT
CASSQDGVKGGNQPQHF
>TRBJ1-6|.|.|14|TRBV28
TGTGCCAGCAGTTTGTCCCCGCCCGGATCACCCCTCCACTTT
CASSLSPPGSPLHF
>TRBJ2-3|TRBD2|.|13|TRBV6-5
TGTGCCAGCAGGCGGGGGGTCGGGGATACGCAGTATTTT
CASRRGVGDTQYF
>TRBJ2-7|.|.|16|TRBV13
TGTGCCAGCAGCTTACGTGGGCGGGGTGGTGACTACGAGCAGTACTTC
CASSLRGRGGDYEQYF
>TRBJ2-3|TRBD2|.|16|TRBV9
TGTGCCAGCAGCCAGAGATTTGGGGGGGGCACAGATACGCAGTATTTT
CASSQRFGGGTDTQYF
>TRBJ1-5|TRBD1|.|16|TRBV5-8
TGTGCCAGCAGCAGGACAGGGGTGTTTAGCAATCAGCCCCAGCATTTT
CASSRTGVFSNQPQHF
>TRBJ1-5|TRBD1|.|13|TRBV12-3/TRBV12-4
TGTGCCAGCAAGCCACAGGGGAGTCAGCCCCAGCATTTT
CASKPQGSQPQHF
>TRBJ2-7|.|.|14|TRBV5-1
TGCGCCAGCAGCTTGGCCAGGCAGAGATACGAGCAGTACTTC
CASSLARQRYEQYF
>TRBJ2-3|TRBD2|.|19|TRBV7-2
TGTGCCAGCAGCTTTTTAAAGCCGGGGCTAGCGGTGAGCACAGATACGCAGTATTTT
CASSFLKPGLAVSTDTQYF
>TRBJ1-1|.|.|13|TRBV19
TGTGCCATTCGGGGTACGGGACACACTGAAGCTTTCTTT
CAIRGTGHTEAFF
>TRBJ2-3|TRBD2|.|15|TRBV3-1/TRBV3-2
TGTGCCAGCAGCCTTACTAGCGGGAGCACAGATACGCAGTATTTT
CASSLTSGSTDTQYF
>TRBJ2-6|TRBD1|.|18|TRBV7-9
TGTGCCAGCAGCTCAGAGGGACAGGGGGCTACTGGGGCCAACGTCCTGACTTTC
CASSSEGQGATGANVLTF
>TRBJ2-4|TRBD1|.|15|TRBV7-9
TGTGCCAGCAGCCGGCCCGGGACAGGGGCAGACATTCAGTACTTC
CASSRPGTGADIQYF
>TRBJ2-1|TRBD2|once|16|TRBV7-9
TGTGCCAGCAGCTTACCCGGACTAGCGGGAGACAATGAGCAGTTCTTC
CASSLPGLAGDNEQFF